This TCR beta chain was retrieved from a study of blood T cell repertoires in COVID-19. Study overall: From the United States, Italy and Spain came samples of acute and convalescent COVID-19. In each case, the material was cDNA or gDNA derived from T cells, B-cell-depleted T cells, or PBMCs.

TCRdb's copy holds only in-frame clones and misses some; the assay was immunoSEQ multiplex PCR. The sample carries approximately 140,000 clones, roughly 80% recorded once. The CDR3 covers 16 residues. Germline V CDR1 and CDR2: ENHRY, SYGVKD. V was pared by 6 bases and J by 5 bases, with 11 bases of the junction left unmatched. The rearrangement joins TRBV10-3 to TRBJ2-3; TRBD2 aligns across 10 bases. The sequenced sample was peripheral blood. The sequence was collected from a woman of 80 years or more with acute or convalescent COVID-19. The CDR3 DNA follows: TGTGCCATCAGGGCCTGGGAGCGGGGGGGGGTAGATACGCAGTATTTT. Translating gives CAIRAWERGGVDTQYF.